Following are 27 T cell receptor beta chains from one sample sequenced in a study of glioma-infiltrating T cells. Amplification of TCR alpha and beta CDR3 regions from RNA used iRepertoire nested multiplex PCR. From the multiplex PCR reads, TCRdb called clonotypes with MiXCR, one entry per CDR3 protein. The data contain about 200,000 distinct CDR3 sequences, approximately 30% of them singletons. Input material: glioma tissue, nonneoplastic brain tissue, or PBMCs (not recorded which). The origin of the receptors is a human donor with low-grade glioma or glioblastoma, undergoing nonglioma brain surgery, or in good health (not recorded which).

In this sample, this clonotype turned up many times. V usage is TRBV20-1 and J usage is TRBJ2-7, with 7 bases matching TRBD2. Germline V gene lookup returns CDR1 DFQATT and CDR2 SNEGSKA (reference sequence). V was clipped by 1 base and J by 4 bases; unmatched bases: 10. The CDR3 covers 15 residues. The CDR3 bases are TGCAGTGCTAGAGGGAGCGGCGGGAGATGGTACGAGCAGTACTTC. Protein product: CSARGSGGRWYEQYF.

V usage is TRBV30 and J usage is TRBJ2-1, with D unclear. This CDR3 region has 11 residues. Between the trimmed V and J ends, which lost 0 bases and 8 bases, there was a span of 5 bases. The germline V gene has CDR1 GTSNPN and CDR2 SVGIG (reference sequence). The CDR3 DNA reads TGTGCCTGGAGTGTCTGTTATGAGCAGTTCTTC. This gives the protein CAWSVCYEQFF.

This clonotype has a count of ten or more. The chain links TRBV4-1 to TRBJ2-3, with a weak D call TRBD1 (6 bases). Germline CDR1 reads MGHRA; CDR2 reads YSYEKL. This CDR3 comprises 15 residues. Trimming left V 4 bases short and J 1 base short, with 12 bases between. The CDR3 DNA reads TGCGCCAGCAGCCCACAGGGTAGCCGCACAGATACGCAGTATTTT. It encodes CASSPQGSRTDTQYF.

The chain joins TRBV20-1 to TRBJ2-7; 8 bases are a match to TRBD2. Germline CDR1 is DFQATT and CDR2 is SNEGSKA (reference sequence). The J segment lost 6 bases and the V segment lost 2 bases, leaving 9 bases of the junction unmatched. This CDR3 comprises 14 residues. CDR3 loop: CSARPSGSVIEQYF. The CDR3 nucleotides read TGCAGTGCTAGACCCAGCGGGAGTGTGATCGAGCAGTACTTC.

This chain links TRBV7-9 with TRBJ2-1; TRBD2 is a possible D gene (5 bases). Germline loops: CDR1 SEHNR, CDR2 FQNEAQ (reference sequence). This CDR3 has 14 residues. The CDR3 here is CVSSLASSYNEQFF. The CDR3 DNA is TGTGTTAGCAGCTTAGCGAGCTCCTACAATGAGCAGTTCTTC.

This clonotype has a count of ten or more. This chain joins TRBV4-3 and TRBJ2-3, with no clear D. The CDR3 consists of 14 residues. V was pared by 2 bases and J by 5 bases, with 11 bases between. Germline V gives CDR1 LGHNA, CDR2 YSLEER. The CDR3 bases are TGCGCCAGCAGCCAATGGTTTAGTGAAGATACGCAGTATTTT. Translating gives CASSQWFSEDTQYF.

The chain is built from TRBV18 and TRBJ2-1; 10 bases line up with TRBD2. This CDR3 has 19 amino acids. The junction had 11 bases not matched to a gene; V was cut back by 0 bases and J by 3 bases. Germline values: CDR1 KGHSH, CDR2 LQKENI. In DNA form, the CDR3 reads TGTGCCAGCTCACCACCTGAGCGGGAGGGCCACTTTGGCTACAATGAGCAGTTCTTC. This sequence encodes CASSPPEREGHFGYNEQFF.

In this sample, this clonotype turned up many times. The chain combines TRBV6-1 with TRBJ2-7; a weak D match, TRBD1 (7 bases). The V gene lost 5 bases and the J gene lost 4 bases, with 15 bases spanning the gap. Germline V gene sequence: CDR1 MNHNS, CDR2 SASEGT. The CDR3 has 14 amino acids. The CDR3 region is CASSYTGEVYEQYF. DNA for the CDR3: TGTGCCAGCAGTTACACAGGGGAGGTATACGAGCAGTACTTC.

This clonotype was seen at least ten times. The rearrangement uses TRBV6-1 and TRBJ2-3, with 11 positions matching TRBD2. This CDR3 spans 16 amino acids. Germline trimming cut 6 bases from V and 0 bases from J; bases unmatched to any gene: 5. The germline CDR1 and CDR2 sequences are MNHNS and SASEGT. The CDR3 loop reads CASRRLAGTSTDTQYF. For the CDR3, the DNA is TGTGCCAGCAGGAGACTAGCGGGAACTAGCACAGATACGCAGTATTTT.

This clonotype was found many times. CDR3 DNA: TGTGCCAGCAGTGAAACGACAGCTCGGGGAGAGACCCAGTACTTC. It encodes CASSETTARGETQYF. The gene calls are TRBV2 and TRBJ2-5; tentatively, D is TRBD1 or TRBD2 (5 bases each). V lost 2 bases and J 4 bases, leaving 14 bases between the germline ends. The CDR3 has 15 residues. CDR1 and CDR2 (germline): SNHLY, FYNNEI.

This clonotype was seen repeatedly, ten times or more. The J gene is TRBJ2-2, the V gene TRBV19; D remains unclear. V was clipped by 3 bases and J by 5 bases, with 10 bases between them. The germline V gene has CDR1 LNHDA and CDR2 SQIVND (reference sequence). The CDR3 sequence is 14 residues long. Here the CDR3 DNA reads TGTGCCAGTAGTATCGGTCCCCAAACCGGGGAGCTGTTTTTT. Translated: CASSIGPQTGELFF.

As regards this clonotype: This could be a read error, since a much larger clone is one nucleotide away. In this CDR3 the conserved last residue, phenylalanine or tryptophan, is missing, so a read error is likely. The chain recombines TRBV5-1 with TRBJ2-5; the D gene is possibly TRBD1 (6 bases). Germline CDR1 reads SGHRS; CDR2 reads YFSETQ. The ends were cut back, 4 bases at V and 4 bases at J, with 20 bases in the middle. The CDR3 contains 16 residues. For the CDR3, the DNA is TGCGCCAGCAGCCCGCTCATTGGGGGCAGGGGAGAGACCCAGTACCTC. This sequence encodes CASSPLIGGRGETQYL.

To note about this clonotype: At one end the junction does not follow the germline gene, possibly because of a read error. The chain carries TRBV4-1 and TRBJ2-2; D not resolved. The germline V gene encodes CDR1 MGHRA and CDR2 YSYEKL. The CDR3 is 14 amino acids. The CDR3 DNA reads TGCGCCAGCAACCAAGTAACTCACACCGGGGAGCTGTTTTTT. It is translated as CASNQVTHTGELFF.

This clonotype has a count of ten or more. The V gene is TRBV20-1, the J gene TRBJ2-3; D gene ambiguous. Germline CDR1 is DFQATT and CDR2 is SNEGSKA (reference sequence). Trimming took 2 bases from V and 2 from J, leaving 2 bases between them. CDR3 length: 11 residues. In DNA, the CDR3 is TGCAGTGCTAGATTCACAGATACGCAGTATTTT. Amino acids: CSARFTDTQYF.

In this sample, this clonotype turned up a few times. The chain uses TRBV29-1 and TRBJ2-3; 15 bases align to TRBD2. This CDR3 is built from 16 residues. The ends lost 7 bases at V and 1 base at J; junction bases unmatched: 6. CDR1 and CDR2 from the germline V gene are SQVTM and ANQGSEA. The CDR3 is CSAGLAGGPGTDTQYF. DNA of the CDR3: TGCAGCGCCGGACTAGCGGGAGGGCCTGGCACAGATACGCAGTATTTT.

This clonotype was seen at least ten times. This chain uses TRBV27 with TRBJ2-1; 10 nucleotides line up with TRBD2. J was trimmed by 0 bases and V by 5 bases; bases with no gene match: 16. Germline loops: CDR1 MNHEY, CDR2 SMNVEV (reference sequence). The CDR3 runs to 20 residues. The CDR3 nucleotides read TGTGCCAGCAGTCCACGACTAGCGGGTATCCCCTTCAGCTCCTACAATGAGCAGTTCTTC. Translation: CASSPRLAGIPFSSYNEQFF.

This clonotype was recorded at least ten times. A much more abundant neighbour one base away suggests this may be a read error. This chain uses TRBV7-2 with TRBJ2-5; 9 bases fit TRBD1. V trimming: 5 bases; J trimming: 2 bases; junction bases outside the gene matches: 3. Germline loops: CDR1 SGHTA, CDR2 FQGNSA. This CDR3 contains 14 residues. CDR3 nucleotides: TGTGCCAGCAGCCAACAGGGGGCTCAAGAGACCCAGTACTTC. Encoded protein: CASSQQGAQETQYF.

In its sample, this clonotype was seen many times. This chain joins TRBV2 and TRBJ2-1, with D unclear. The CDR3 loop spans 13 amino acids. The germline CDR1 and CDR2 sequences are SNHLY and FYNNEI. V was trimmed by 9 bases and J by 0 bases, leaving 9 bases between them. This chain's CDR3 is CARGKSSYNEQFF. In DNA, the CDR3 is TGTGCCAGGGGCAAGAGCTCCTACAATGAGCAGTTCTTC.

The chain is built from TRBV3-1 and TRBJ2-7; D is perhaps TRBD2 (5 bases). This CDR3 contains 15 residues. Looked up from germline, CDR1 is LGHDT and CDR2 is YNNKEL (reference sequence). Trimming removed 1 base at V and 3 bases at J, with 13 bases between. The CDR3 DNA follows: TGTGCCAGCAGCCAAGCGGGGATCAGCCACTACGAGCAGTACTTC. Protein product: CASSQAGISHYEQYF.

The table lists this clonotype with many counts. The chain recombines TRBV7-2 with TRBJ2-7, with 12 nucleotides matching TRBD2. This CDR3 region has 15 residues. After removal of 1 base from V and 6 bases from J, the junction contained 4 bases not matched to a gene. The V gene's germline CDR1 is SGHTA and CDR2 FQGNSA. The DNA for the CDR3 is TGTGCCAGCAGCTTAGACCTAGCGGGAGGGGGCGAGCAGTACTTC. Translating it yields CASSLDLAGGGEQYF. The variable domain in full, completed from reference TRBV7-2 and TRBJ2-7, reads GAGVSQSPSNKVTEKGKDVELRCDPISGHTALYWYRQSLGQGLEFLIYFQGNSAPDKSGLPSDRFSAERTGGSVSTLTIQRTQQEDSAVYLCASSLDLAGGGEQYFGPGTRLTVT.

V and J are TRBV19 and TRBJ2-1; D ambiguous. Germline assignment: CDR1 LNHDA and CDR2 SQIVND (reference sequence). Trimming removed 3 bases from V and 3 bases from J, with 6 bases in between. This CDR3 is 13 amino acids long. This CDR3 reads CASSIRDYNEQFF. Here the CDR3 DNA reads TGTGCCAGTAGTATCCGAGACTACAATGAGCAGTTCTTC.

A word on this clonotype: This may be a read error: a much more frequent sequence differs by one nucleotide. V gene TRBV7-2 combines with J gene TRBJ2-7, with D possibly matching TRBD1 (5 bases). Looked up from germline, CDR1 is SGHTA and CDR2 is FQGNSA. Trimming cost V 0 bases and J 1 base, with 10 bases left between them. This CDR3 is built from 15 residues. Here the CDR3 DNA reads TGTGCCAGCAGCTTAGCCAGGACACCTTCCTACGAGCAGTACTTC. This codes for CASSLARTPSYEQYF.

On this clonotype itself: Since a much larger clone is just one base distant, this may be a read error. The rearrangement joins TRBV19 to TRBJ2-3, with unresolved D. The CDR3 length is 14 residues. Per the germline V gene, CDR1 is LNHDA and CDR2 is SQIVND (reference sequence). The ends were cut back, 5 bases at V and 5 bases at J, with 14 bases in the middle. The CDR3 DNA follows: TGTGCCAGTAGTCCTCTCGGGTGCCGAGATACGCAGTATTTT. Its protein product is CASSPLGCRDTQYF.

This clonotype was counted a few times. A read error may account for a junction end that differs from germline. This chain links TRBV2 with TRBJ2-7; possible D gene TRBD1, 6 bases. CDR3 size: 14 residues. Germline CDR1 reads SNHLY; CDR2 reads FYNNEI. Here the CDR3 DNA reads TGTGCCAGTAGTGGACAGCCGCCAATCTACGAGCAGTACTTC. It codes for CASSGQPPIYEQYF.

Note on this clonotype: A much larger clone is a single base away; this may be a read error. This CDR3 is CASVGAGTKAFF. Here the CDR3 DNA reads TGTGCCAGCGTGGGGGCCGGCACTAAAGCTTTCTTT. The chain uses TRBV2 and TRBJ1-1; possibly TRBD1 for D (6 bases). The germline gives CDR1 SNHLY, CDR2 FYNNEI. The CDR3 consists of 12 residues.

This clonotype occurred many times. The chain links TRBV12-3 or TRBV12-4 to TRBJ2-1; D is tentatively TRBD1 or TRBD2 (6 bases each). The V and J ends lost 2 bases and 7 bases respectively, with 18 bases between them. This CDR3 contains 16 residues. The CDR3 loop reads CASSLWSRGGRNEQFF. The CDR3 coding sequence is TGTGCCAGCAGTTTATGGTCCAGGGGTGGGAGGAATGAGCAGTTCTTC.

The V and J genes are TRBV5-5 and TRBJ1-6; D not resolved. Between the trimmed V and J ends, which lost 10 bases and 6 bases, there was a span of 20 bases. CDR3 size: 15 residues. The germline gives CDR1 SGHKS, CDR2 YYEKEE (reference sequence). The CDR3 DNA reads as TGTGCCGGCGCCCCCCGGGGAGGAAGTAATTCACCCCTCCACTTT. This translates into CAGAPRGGSNSPLHF.